This is a list of T cell receptor beta chains from one sample in a study of T-cell reconstitution after alpha-beta-depleted transplantation in children. In TCRdb, the PCR reads were re-called with MiXCR into one record per CDR3 protein. This table has over 400,000 distinct CDR3 sequences, approximately 41% appearing once. Sequencing used PBMCs, obtained before TCRalphabeta/CD19-depleted stem cell transplant. Every receptor here comes from a girl aged 2 to 9 with aplastic anemia, due to receive a stem cell transplant. The CDR3 runs from the conserved cysteine through the conserved F or W. A D gene is named only where the DNA matches it firmly. Rows may omit the clone size; those that give it use once, few, many or a size class.

D gene | J gene | V gene | clone size | CDR3 DNA | CDR3 protein
TRBD2 | TRBJ2-7 | TRBV29-1 | many | TGCAGCGTTGCCCTAGCGGGCCGCTCCTACGAGCAGTACTTC | CSVALAGRSYEQYF
TRBD2 | TRBJ2-1 | TRBV7-2 | NA | TGTGCCAGCGCGGGACTAGCGGCCAATGAGCAGTTCTTC | CASAGLAANEQFF
TRBD2 | TRBJ2-3 | TRBV20-1 | NA | TGCAGTACAACTAGCGGGGGCACAGATACGCAGTATTTT | CSTTSGGTDTQYF
NA | TRBJ1-1 | TRBV29-1 | many | TGCAGCGCCGAATCCGGAGGGAGGACTGAAGCTTTCTTT | CSAESGGRTEAFF
NA | TRBJ2-7 | TRBV6-2/TRBV6-3 | NA | TGTGCCAGCAGTTACTTGTGGGAGCAGTACTTC | CASSYLWEQYF
TRBD1 | TRBJ2-7 | TRBV20-1 | NA | TGCAGTGCTATCTGGACAGGGGGCCCCCACGAGCAGTACTTC | CSAIWTGGPHEQYF
NA | TRBJ2-1 | TRBV4-2 | NA | TGTGCCAGCAGCCAAGCGCATAGCGGCTCTACCTACAATGAGCAGTTCTTC | CASSQAHSGSTYNEQFF
NA | TRBJ2-1 | TRBV6-4 | NA | TGTGCCAGCAGTGACTCACTGACCGGGGCGGACGAGCAGTTCTTC | CASSDSLTGADEQFF
TRBD1 | TRBJ1-1 | TRBV7-9 | NA | TGTGCCAGCAGCTTAGCGGCCGGGACAGTTGAAGCTTTCTTT | CASSLAAGTVEAFF
NA | TRBJ2-4 | TRBV5-6 | many | TGTGCCAGCAGCTGGACAGACGACATTCAGTACTTC | CASSWTDDIQYF
NA | TRBJ1-5 | TRBV6-5 | many | TGTGCCAGCAGTTACGGGACGGCTAGCAATCAGCCCCAGCATTTT | CASSYGTASNQPQHF
NA | TRBJ1-5 | TRBV19 | NA | TGTGCCAGTAGTATTATGTGGGGTCGGCGGCAGCCCCAGCATTTT | CASSIMWGRRQPQHF
NA | TRBJ2-6 | TRBV7-2 | NA | TGTGCCAGCAGCTCACAGGTCAGCTCTGGGGCCAACGTCCTGACTTTC | CASSSQVSSGANVLTF
NA | TRBJ1-3 | TRBV4-2 | few | TGTGCCAGCAGCCAAGATACGCGACAGATTATGAACTCTGGAAACACCATATATTTT | CASSQDTRQIMNSGNTIYF
NA | TRBJ1-1 | TRBV6-5 | many | TGTGCCAGCAGTTACTCGGGAAAGACTAAGAACACTGAAGCTTTCTTT | CASSYSGKTKNTEAFF
NA | TRBJ2-5 | TRBV4-1 | many | TGCGCCAGCAGCCAAGGTGGGGGGACCCAAGAGACCCAGTACTTC | CASSQGGGTQETQYF
TRBD1 | TRBJ1-1 | TRBV20-1 | many | TGCAGTGCTAGAGTACCCCGACAGGGGGGGACTGAAGCTTTCTTT | CSARVPRQGGTEAFF
NA | TRBJ2-3 | TRBV10-2 | NA | TGCGCCAGCAGTGATGCAGTATCTACGCAGTATTTT | CASSDAVSTQYF
NA | TRBJ2-3 | TRBV4-1 | many | TGCGCCAGCAGCCAAGCCGCCCGCTCACAAGAAACGCAGTATTTT | CASSQAARSQETQYF
NA | TRBJ1-1 | TRBV7-6 | many | TGTGCCAGCAGCTTATCTTCGGGGGTAGCCACTGAAGCTTTCTTT | CASSLSSGVATEAFF
NA | TRBJ1-1 | TRBV12-3/TRBV12-4 | once | TGTGCCAGCAGTCCCCCCGGCGCGAGGGAAGCTTTCTTT | CASSPPGAREAFF
NA | TRBJ1-2 | TRBV12-3/TRBV12-4 | many | TGTGCCAGCAGTTTGGGCAGAGCCTATGGCTACACCTTC | CASSLGRAYGYTF
TRBD2 | TRBJ2-1 | TRBV7-2 | once | TGTGCCAGCAGCCCCGACGGCGGGAGAGGCGGCGAGCAGTTCTTC | CASSPDGGRGGEQFF
TRBD2 | TRBJ2-1 | TRBV9 | NA | TGTGCCAGCAGCCCCCGGGCGGGAGTGGATGAGCAGTTCTTC | CASSPRAGVDEQFF
TRBD2 | TRBJ2-7 | TRBV2 | NA | TGTGCCAGCGCGGATAGCGGGAGGGAGGACTACGAGCAGTACTTC | CASADSGREDYEQYF
NA | TRBJ1-3 | TRBV13 | many | TGTGCCAGCAGCTTAGGGGGGTTTTTCTCTGGAAACACCATATATTTT | CASSLGGFFSGNTIYF
NA | TRBJ2-7 | TRBV5-1 | NA | TGCGCCAGCAGCTTGGAAGGGGTTTGGGGGGAGCAGTACTTC | CASSLEGVWGEQYF
NA | TRBJ1-5 | TRBV20-1 | few | TGCAGTGCTAGCCGGGACACTCATAGCAATCAGCCCCAGCATTTT | CSASRDTHSNQPQHF
NA | TRBJ2-3 | TRBV5-1 | many | TGCGCCAGCAGCTTGGCCGGGTCAGATACGCAGTATTTT | CASSLAGSDTQYF
TRBD1 | TRBJ1-4 | TRBV7-6 | NA | TGTGCCAGCAGCTTAGCGCTGAGACAGGGGGACGAAAAACTGTTTTTT | CASSLALRQGDEKLFF
NA | TRBJ2-1 | TRBV5-1 | many | TGCGCCAGCAGCAACCGCGGGGATTCCTACAATGAGCAGTTCTTC | CASSNRGDSYNEQFF
TRBD2 | TRBJ2-3 | TRBV5-6 | few | TGTGCCAGCAGCCGACTAGCGGGAGGACTCACAGATACGCAGTATTTT | CASSRLAGGLTDTQYF
NA | TRBJ2-7 | TRBV6-6 | NA | TGTGCCAGCAGTACGGCTCTCTACGAGCAGTACTTC | CASSTALYEQYF
TRBD2 | TRBJ2-1 | TRBV6-2/TRBV6-3 | many | TGTGCCACAGAACGGGCGGGAGAATACAATGAGCAGTTCTTC | CATERAGEYNEQFF
NA | TRBJ2-2 | TRBV12-3/TRBV12-4 | NA | TGTGCCATCTGTTTACGCGTGTCAGCCGGGGCCCGCGGCACCGGGGAGCTGTTTTTT | CAICLRVSAGARGTGELFF
NA | TRBJ2-7 | TRBV10-2 | NA | TGCGCCAGTTGGACGGATGCCTACGAGCAGTACTTC | CASWTDAYEQYF
NA | TRBJ2-5 | TRBV18 | NA | TGTGCCAGCTCACCTAGACAGATACAAGAGACCCAGTACTTC | CASSPRQIQETQYF
NA | TRBJ2-6 | TRBV7-2 | NA | TGTGCCAGCAGCTTACCGGTTCCTGGGGCCAACGTCCTGACTTTC | CASSLPVPGANVLTF
TRBD2 | TRBJ2-3 | TRBV12-3/TRBV12-4 | NA | TGTGCCAGCAGGACTAGCGGGGTCGCAGATACGCAGTATTTT | CASRTSGVADTQYF
NA | TRBJ2-7 | TRBV28 | few | TGTGCCAGCAGTTTTGAGGCAGTTCAGTGGGCCTCCTACGAGCAGTACTTC | CASSFEAVQWASYEQYF
TRBD1 | TRBJ2-2 | TRBV18 | few | TGTGCCAGCTCATACGGGACAGGGAACACCGGGGAGCTGTTTTTT | CASSYGTGNTGELFF
TRBD2 | TRBJ2-7 | TRBV12-3/TRBV12-4 | NA | TGTGCCAGCAGTTTCTCTAGCGGGCCCGAGCAGTACTTC | CASSFSSGPEQYF
TRBD2 | TRBJ2-1 | TRBV12-3/TRBV12-4 | NA | TGTGCCAGCAGCTGGACTAGCGGAGACTCCAATGAGCAGTTCTTC | CASSWTSGDSNEQFF